This T cell receptor beta chain was identified during a study of cytomegalovirus exposure and HLA in healthy donors. Study-wide results and caveats: In a later analysis, compared with equally common non-associated chains, HLA-associated beta chains were more expanded. Reported results showed that the classifier diagnosed cytomegalovirus status with high specificity and sensitivity.

The CDR3 spans 13 residues. In germline, CDR1 is SQVTM, CDR2 ANQGSEA. The PCR employed 60 Vbeta primers together with 13 Jbeta primers. In the study's own analysis: Approximately 12 million of tens of millions of unique TCR beta chains were shared, per a later count. Profiled with immunoSEQ multiplex PCR; TCRdb holds only in-frame clones, not every one. V and J calls and clone size are as listed in that table; D and trimming were resolved from the DNA. This sample has a few hundred thousand clones, with about 80% found just once. Regarding this clone: Its antigen remains unidentified. Germline and junction disagree at one end, which may indicate a read error.

The sequence was collected from a young woman in good health and CMV-seronegative. Sample: PBMCs. The chain uses TRBV29-1 and TRBJ1-2, with 7 positions matching TRBD1. The DNA of the CDR3 is TGCAGCGTCGCTTGGGACAGTCTCTATGGCTACCCCTTC. It translates to CSVAWDSLYGYPF. Drawing the rest from reference TRBV29-1 and TRBJ1-2, the complete variable domain is SAVISQKPSRDICQRGTSLTIQCQVDSQVTMMFWYRQQPGQSLTLIATANQGSEATYESGFVIDKFPISRPNLTFSTLTVSNMSPEDSSIYLCSVAWDSLYGYPFGSGTRLTVV.